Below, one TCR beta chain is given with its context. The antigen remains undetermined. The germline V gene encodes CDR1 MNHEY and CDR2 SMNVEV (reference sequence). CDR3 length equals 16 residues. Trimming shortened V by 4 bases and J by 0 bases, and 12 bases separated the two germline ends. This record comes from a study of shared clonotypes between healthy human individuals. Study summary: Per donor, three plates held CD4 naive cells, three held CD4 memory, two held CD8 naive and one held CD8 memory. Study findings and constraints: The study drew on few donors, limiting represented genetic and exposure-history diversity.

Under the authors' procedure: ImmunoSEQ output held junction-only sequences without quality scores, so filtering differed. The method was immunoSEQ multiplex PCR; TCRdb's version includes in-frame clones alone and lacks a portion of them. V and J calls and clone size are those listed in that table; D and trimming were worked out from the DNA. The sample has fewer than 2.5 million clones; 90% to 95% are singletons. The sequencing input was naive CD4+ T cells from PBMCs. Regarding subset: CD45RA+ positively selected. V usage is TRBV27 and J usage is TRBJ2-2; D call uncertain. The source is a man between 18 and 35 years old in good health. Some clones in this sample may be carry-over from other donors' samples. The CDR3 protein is CASSSTRYPNTGELFF. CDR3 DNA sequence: TGTGCCAGCAGTTCGACCCGCTACCCGAACACCGGGGAGCTGTTTTTT.